This entry features one TCR beta chain sequence. The antigen remains undetermined. The junction departs from the called germline gene at one end, perhaps through a read error. Germline CDR1 reads SGHRS; CDR2 reads YFSETQ. The CDR3 runs to 14 residues. This sample is part of a study of post-analysis software for immune sequencing data. Study results and limitations: Comparison of patients with controls showed five or six TRBV segments more frequent in patients, TRBV5-6, TRBV5-1 and TRBV20-1 among them.

Unique molecular identifiers were present in the TCR beta cDNA libraries. Starting from around 0.96 to 9.9 million T cells, the study yielded 450,000 to 500,000 cDNA molecules. TCRdb recomputed calls from the PCR reads with MiXCR, one row per CDR3 protein. Of about 820,000 distinct CDR3 sequences in the sample, 53% were seen once. The material sequenced was blood. The V gene is TRBV5-1, the J gene TRBJ2-1; possible D gene TRBD1, 5 bases. The receptor's source is a girl aged 10-17 years with multiple sclerosis. DNA of the CDR3: TGCGTCAGCAGCTTGGAGCAAAAGGGGCATGAGCAGTTCTTC. It yields the protein CVSSLEQKGHEQFF.